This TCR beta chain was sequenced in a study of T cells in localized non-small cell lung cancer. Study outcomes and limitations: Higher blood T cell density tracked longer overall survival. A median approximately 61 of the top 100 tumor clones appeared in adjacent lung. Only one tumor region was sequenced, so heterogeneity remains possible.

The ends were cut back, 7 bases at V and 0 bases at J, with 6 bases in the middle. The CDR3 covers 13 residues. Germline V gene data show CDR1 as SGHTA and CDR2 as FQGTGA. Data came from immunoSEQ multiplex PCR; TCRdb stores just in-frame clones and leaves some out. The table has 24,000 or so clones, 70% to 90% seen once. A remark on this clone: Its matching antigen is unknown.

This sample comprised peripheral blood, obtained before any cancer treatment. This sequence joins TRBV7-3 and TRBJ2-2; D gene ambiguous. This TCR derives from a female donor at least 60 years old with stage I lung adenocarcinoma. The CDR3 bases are TGTGCCAGCACCAAGTCGAACACCGGGGAGCTGTTTTTT. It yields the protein CASTKSNTGELFF. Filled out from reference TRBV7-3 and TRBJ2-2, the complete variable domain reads GAGVSQTPSNKVTEKGKYVELRCDPISGHTALYWYRQSLGQGPEFLIYFQGTGAADDSGLPNDRFFAVRPEGSVSTLKIQRTERGDSAVYLCASTKSNTGELFFGEGSRLTVL.